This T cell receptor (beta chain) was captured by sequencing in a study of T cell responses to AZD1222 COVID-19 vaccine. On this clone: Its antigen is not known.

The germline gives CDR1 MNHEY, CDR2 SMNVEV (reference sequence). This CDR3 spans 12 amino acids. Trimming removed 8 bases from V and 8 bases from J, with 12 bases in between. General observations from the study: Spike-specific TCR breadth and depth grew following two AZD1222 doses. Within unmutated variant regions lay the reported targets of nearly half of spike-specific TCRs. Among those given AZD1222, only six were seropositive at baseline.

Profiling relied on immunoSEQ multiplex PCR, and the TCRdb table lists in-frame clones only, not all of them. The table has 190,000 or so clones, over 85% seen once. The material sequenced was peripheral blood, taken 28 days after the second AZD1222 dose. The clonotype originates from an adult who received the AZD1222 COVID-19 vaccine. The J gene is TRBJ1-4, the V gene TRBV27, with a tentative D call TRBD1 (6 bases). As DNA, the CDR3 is TGTGCCAGCGGGGGGCGGGGAGAAAAACTGTTTTTT. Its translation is CASGGRGEKLFF.